This T cell receptor (beta chain) was identified during a study of T cell responses to AZD1222 COVID-19 vaccine. Using immunoSEQ multiplex PCR, the repertoire was profiled, and TCRdb retains in-frame clones only, with some absent. Among about 140,000 clones listed, roughly 84% were seen once. The V and J ends lost 0 bases and 12 bases, in that order; junction bases with no gene match: 9. The CDR3 has 16 amino acids. Germline CDR1 reads LNHNV; CDR2 reads YYDKDF (reference sequence). The V gene is TRBV15, the J gene TRBJ1-5, with 12 bases matching TRBD1. The sequenced sample was peripheral blood, obtained 28 days after the second AZD1222 dose. The sequence was obtained from an adult who received the AZD1222 COVID-19 vaccine. The CDR3 nucleotides are TGTGCCACCAGCAGAGATCGAGGGACAGGGGGCGGGCGCCAGCATTTT. It specifies CATSRDRGTGGGRQHF.